This is a list of T cell receptor beta chains from one sample in a study of cytomegalovirus exposure and HLA in healthy donors. Libraries were prepared by immunoSEQ multiplex PCR; TCRdb keeps only in-frame clonotypes and omits some of them. The table for this sample gives around 130,000 clones. The material sequenced was PBMCs. The receptors shown here come from a woman aged 55 to 70 in good health and CMV-seronegative. The CDR3 runs from the conserved cysteine through the conserved F or W. A D gene is named only where the DNA matches it firmly.

j_call | d_call | v_call | cdr3_nt | cdr3_aa
TRBJ2-3 | - | TRBV5-1 | TGCGCCAGCAGCTTGCTCTTGCGGGATACGCAGTATTTT | CASSLLLRDTQYF
TRBJ1-4 | TRBD1 | TRBV6-5 | TGTGCCAGCAGTTCCCTCCGGGACAGGTTTAATGAAAAACTGTTTTTT | CASSSLRDRFNEKLFF
TRBJ2-1 | TRBD1 | TRBV28 | TGTGCCAGCAGGGTTCCGGGACAGGGTCATGAGCAGTTCTTC | CASRVPGQGHEQFF
TRBJ1-4 | - | TRBV28 | TGTGCCAGCAGACAGGGAGCAACTAATGAAAAACTGTTTTTT | CASRQGATNEKLFF
TRBJ2-1 | TRBD1 | TRBV9 | TGTGCCAGCAGCGCGGTGGGACAGTACAATGAGCAGTTCTTC | CASSAVGQYNEQFF
TRBJ2-5 | - | TRBV5-4 | TGTGCCAGCAGCTCCGGGGTCGGCACCCAGTACTTC | CASSSGVGTQYF
TRBJ1-2 | TRBD1 | TRBV6-6 | TGTGCCAGCAGTTACGTCCCAGGGGGCGACTATGGCTACACCTTC | CASSYVPGGDYGYTF
TRBJ1-1 | - | TRBV2 | TGTGCCAGCAGGAAACCGACAGGGAACACTGAAGCTTTCTTT | CASRKPTGNTEAFF
TRBJ2-2 | - | TRBV5-1 | TGCGCCAGCACCCGGGACTTTTCTCGAGGGGAGCTGTTTTTT | CASTRDFSRGELFF
TRBJ1-4 | - | TRBV18 | TGTGCCAGCTCACCACCCCCAGGAACGAATGAAAAACTGTTTTTT | CASSPPPGTNEKLFF
TRBJ1-1 | - | TRBV6-1 | TGTGCCAGCAGTGAAAACAACAGAGAAGCTTTCTTT | CASSENNREAFF
TRBJ1-5 | - | TRBV7-8 | TGTGCCAGCAGCTTCCAGGTTAGCAATCAGCCCCAGCATTTT | CASSFQVSNQPQHF
TRBJ2-1 | - | TRBV5-1 | TGCGCCAGCAGCTCGGAGGGTAGCGGATACAATGAGCAGTTCTTC | CASSSEGSGYNEQFF
TRBJ2-7 | - | TRBV6-1 | TGTGCCAGCAGTGAAGGGGCAGGGGTTTTAGGAGAGCAGTACTTC | CASSEGAGVLGEQYF
TRBJ1-5 | - | TRBV28 | TGTGCCAGCACTTGGGCGGGGAGCAATCAGCCCCAGCATTTT | CASTWAGSNQPQHF
TRBJ2-3 | - | TRBV2 | TGTGCCAGCAGTCAATTAGGGGGTAGAGATACGCAGTATTTT | CASSQLGGRDTQYF
TRBJ1-2 | TRBD1 | TRBV7-2 | TGTGCCAGCAGCTTAGTGGGACAGTATGGCTACACCTTC | CASSLVGQYGYTF
TRBJ2-2 | TRBD2 | TRBV7-6 | TGTGCCAGCAGCCCTACAACTAGCGGGACCGGGGAGCTGTTTTTT | CASSPTTSGTGELFF
TRBJ1-3 | - | TRBV5-5 | TGTGCCAGCAGCTTGGGGGGGGGATCTGGAAACACCATATATTTT | CASSLGGGSGNTIYF
TRBJ1-4 | TRBD1 | TRBV7-9 | TGTGCCAGCAGCTCAGAGACAGGGTTAGGTGAAAAACTGTTTTTT | CASSSETGLGEKLFF
TRBJ2-5 | - | TRBV2 | TGTGCCAGCAGTGGGGCGGGGGCCGGAGAGACCCAGTACTTC | CASSGAGAGETQYF
TRBJ2-2 | TRBD1 | TRBV7-8 | TGTGCCAGCAGCACCCGGACAGGGACCGGGGAGCTGTTTTTT | CASSTRTGTGELFF
TRBJ2-3 | TRBD2 | TRBV6-4 | TGTGCCAGCAGTGAGAGGGAGGGCAGCACAGATACGCAGTATTTT | CASSEREGSTDTQYF
TRBJ1-5 | - | TRBV2 | TGTGCCAGCTTACAGGGCATTTCCAGTCAGCCCCAGCATTTT | CASLQGISSQPQHF
TRBJ1-2 | TRBD1 | TRBV7-2 | TGTGCCAGCAGCATCCGACAGGGGGTTTCTAACTATGGCTACACCTTC | CASSIRQGVSNYGYTF
TRBJ2-3 | - | TRBV29-1 | TGCAGCGCCCGAAAGGGGGGGGGTAGGTTATCAGATACGCAGTATTTT | CSARKGGGRLSDTQYF
TRBJ1-5 | - | TRBV6-5 | TGTGCCAGCAGTGGGGCGGTTGGAGCTCAGCCCCAGCATTTT | CASSGAVGAQPQHF
TRBJ1-1 | - | TRBV28 | TGTGCCAGCAGCCAGGGTTCAGCGAGTGGCACTGAAGCTTTCTTT | CASSQGSASGTEAFF
TRBJ1-1 | - | TRBV27 | TGTGCCAGCAGTTTAAAATATATGAACACTGAAGCTTTCTTT | CASSLKYMNTEAFF
TRBJ1-5 | - | TRBV9 | TGTGCCAGCAGCGGGACAGAGTACGGTCAGCCCCAGCATTTT | CASSGTEYGQPQHF
TRBJ1-4 | - | TRBV18 | TGTGCCAGCTCACCACAGGGGGAAAAACTGTTTTTT | CASSPQGEKLFF
TRBJ1-3 | TRBD1 | TRBV4-1 | TGCGCCAGCAGCCCGGGCCGGACAGGCTCTGGAAACACCATATATTTT | CASSPGRTGSGNTIYF
TRBJ2-3 | - | TRBV30 | TGTGCCTGGAATGGCGGGCTCACAGATACGCAGTATTTT | CAWNGGLTDTQYF
TRBJ1-1 | - | TRBV9 | TGTGCCAGCAGCGTAGAACAGAACACTGAAGCTTTCTTT | CASSVEQNTEAFF
TRBJ1-3 | TRBD1 | TRBV6-5 | TGTGCCAGCAGTTACGCCATGACAGGGAGTGGAAACACCATATATTTT | CASSYAMTGSGNTIYF
TRBJ2-7 | TRBD2 | TRBV4-2 | TGTGCCAGCAGCCAAGCCCCAGCGGGAGGCTACGAGCAGTACTTC | CASSQAPAGGYEQYF
TRBJ2-3 | - | TRBV7-9 | TGTGCCAGCAGCGGGACAACAGGAAGCACAGATACGCAGTATTTT | CASSGTTGSTDTQYF
TRBJ1-1 | TRBD1 | TRBV5-1 | TGCGCCAGCAGCTTAGGCAGGGGGATGGAGAGAACTGAAGCTTTCTTT | CASSLGRGMERTEAFF
TRBJ1-1 | TRBD1 | TRBV6-1 | TGTGCCAGCCAATCCGCGTGGACAGGCTCAAAAGGGGCTTTCTTT | CASQSAWTGSKGAFF
TRBJ1-6 | TRBD1 | TRBV6-5 | TGTGCCAGCAGTTTACAGGGGAATTCACCCCTCCACTTT | CASSLQGNSPLHF
TRBJ2-7 | - | TRBV7-9 | TGTGCCAGCAGCCCACGACCGGGAAGCTCCTACGAGCAGTACTTC | CASSPRPGSSYEQYF
TRBJ2-7 | - | TRBV6-6 | TGTGCCAGCAGTTACTCGCGCGGGACAGCACACGAGCAGTACTTC | CASSYSRGTAHEQYF
TRBJ1-1 | - | TRBV2 | TGTGCCAGCAGGAGGGGGGGCACTGAAGCTTTCTTT | CASRRGGTEAFF
TRBJ2-1 | TRBD2 | TRBV6-1 | TGTGCCAGCAGTGTGTCTAGCGGGAGTATCAGTGAGCAGTTCTTC | CASSVSSGSISEQFF
TRBJ1-2 | TRBD1 | TRBV4-1 | TGCGCCAGCAGCCGAGATTGGGCGGGACAGGGGGCGTTTGGCTACACCTTC | CASSRDWAGQGAFGYTF
TRBJ2-7 | - | TRBV7-9 | TGTGCCAGCAGCTCGACCCACAGGGTGGGTTCCTACGAGCAGTACTTC | CASSSTHRVGSYEQYF
TRBJ1-2 | - | TRBV5-1 | TGCGCCAGCAGCATCGGTTTCCGGCAGGGCGGGGACGGCTACACCTTC | CASSIGFRQGGDGYTF
TRBJ2-7 | - | TRBV7-8 | TGTGCCAGCAGCCCCAGGGGAGGGCTCTACTACGAGCAGTACTTC | CASSPRGGLYYEQYF
TRBJ1-2 | - | TRBV28 | TGTGCCAGCGGCCAGGCGGGGATGGGCTATGGCTACACCTTC | CASGQAGMGYGYTF
TRBJ2-1 | - | TRBV29-1 | TGCAGCGTTGTTAGGGGGACAACGGGTGAGCAGTTCTTC | CSVVRGTTGEQFF
TRBJ2-6 | TRBD1 | TRBV18 | TGTGCCAGCTCACAGACAGGGACCGGGGCCAACGTCCTGACTTTC | CASSQTGTGANVLTF
TRBJ1-1 | TRBD1 | TRBV6-6 | TGTGCCAGCAGTTTCCGCCGGGACAGGGAAAACACTGAAGCTTTCTTT | CASSFRRDRENTEAFF
TRBJ2-7 | - | TRBV19 | TGTGCCAGTAGTATCGTTGGGAGTTCATTCTACGAGCAGTACTTC | CASSIVGSSFYEQYF
TRBJ2-1 | TRBD2 | TRBV5-1 | TGCGCCAGCAGCTTGGGACGGGAGGGCGGCAATGAGCAGTTCTTC | CASSLGREGGNEQFF
TRBJ2-5 | - | TRBV7-9 | TGTGCCAGCAGTCCAACAGGAAGGGGTGAAGAGACCCAGTACTTC | CASSPTGRGEETQYF